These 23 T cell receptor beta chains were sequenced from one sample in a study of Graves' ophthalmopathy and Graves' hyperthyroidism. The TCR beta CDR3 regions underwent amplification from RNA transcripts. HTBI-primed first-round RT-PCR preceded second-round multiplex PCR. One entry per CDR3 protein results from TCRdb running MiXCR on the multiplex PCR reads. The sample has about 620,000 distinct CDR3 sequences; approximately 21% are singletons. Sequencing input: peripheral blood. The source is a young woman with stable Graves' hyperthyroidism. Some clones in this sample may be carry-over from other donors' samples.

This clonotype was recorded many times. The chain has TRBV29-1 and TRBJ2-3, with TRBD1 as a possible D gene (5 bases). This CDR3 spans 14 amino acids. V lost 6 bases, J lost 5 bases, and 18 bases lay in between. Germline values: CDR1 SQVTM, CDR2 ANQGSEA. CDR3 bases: TGCAGCGTCCAAATGGGGCAACCAGGAGATACGCAGTATTTT. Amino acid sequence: CSVQMGQPGDTQYF.

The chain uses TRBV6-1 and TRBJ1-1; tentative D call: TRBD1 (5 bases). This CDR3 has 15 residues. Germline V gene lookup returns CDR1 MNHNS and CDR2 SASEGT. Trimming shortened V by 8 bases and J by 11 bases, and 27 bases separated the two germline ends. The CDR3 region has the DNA TGTGCCAGCTATCGCCCGGATCTAGCTGGAAGGGACGCTTTCTTT. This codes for CASYRPDLAGRDAFF.

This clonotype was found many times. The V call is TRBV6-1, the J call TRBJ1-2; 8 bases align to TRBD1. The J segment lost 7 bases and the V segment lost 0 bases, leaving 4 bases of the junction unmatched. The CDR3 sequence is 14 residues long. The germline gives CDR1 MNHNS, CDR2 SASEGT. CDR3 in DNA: TGTGCCAGCAGTGAAGCGGACAGGGTTGGTGGCTACACCTTC. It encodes CASSEADRVGGYTF.

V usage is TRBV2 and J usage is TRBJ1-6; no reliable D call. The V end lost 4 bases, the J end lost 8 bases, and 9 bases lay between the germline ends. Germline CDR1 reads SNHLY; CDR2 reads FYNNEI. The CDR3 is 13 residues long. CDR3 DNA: TGTGCCAGCAGTGGGCAGGACCATTCACCCCTCCACTTT. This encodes CASSGQDHSPLHF.

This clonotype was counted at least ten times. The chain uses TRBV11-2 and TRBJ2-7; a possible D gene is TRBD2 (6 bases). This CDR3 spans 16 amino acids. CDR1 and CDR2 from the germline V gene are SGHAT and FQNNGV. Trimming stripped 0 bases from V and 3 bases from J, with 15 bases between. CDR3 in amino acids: CASSLDGGGLIYEQYF. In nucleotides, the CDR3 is TGTGCCAGCAGCTTAGACGGAGGAGGGCTAATCTACGAGCAGTACTTC.

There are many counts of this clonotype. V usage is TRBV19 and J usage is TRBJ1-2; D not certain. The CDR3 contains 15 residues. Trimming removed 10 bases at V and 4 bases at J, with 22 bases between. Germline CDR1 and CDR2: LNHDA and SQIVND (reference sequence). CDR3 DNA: TGTGCCACCCTAACCACAGCTAGCCCTTTCTATGGCTACACCTTC. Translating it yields CATLTTASPFYGYTF.

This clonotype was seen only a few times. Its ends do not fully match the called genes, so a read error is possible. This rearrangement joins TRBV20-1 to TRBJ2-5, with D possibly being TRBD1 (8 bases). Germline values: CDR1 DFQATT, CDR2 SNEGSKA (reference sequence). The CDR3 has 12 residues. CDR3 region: CSNTGGAETRYF. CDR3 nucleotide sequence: TGCAGTAACACAGGGGGGGCTGAGACCCGGTACTTC.

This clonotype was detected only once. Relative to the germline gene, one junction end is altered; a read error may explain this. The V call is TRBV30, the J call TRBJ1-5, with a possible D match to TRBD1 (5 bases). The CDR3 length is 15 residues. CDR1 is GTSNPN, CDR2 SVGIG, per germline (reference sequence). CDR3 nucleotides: TGTGCCTGGAGTGACGACAGCTCTAGCAATCAGCCTCAGCATTTT. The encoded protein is CAWSDDSSSNQPQHF. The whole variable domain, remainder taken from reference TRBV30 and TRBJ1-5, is SQTIHQWPATLVQPVGSPLSLECTVEGTSNPNLYWYRQAAGRGLQLLFYSVGIGQISSEVPQNLSASRPQDRQFILSSKKLLLSDSGFYLCAWSDDSSSNQPQHFGDGTRLSIL.

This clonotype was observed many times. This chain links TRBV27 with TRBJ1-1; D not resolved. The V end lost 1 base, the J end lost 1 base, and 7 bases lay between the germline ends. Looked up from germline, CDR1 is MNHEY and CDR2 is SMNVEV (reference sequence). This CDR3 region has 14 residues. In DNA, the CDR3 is TGTGCCAGCAGTTTATGGAACAGGAACACTGAAGCTTTCTTT. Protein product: CASSLWNRNTEAFF.

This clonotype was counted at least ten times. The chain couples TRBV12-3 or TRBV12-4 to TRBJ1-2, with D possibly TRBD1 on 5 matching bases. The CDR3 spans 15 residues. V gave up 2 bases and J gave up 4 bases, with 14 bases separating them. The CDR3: CASSLWGREGYGYTF. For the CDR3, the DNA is TGTGCCAGCAGTTTATGGGGCAGGGAAGGCTATGGCTACACCTTC.

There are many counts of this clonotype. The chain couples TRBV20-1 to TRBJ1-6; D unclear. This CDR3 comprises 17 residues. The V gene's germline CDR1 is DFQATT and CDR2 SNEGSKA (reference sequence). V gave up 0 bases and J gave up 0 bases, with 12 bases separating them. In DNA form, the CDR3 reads TGCAGTGCTAGAGATCACGCTGCAAGCTCCTATAATTCACCCCTCCACTTT. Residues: CSARDHAASSYNSPLHF.

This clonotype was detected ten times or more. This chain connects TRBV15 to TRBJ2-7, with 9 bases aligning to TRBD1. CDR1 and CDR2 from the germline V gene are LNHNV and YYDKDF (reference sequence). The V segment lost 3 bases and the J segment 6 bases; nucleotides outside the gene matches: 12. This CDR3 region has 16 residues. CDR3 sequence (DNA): TGTGCCACCAGCAGGCAAGCCGGGACAGGGTCCGGCGAGCAGTACTTC. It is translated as CATSRQAGTGSGEQYF.

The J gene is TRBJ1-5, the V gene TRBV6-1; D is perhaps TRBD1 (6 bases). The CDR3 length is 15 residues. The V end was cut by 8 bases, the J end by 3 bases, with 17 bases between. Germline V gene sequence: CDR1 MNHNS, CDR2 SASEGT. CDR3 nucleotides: TGTGCCAGCTCCTCACAGGGATATAACAATCAGCCCCAGCATTTT. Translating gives CASSSQGYNNQPQHF.

In DNA form, the CDR3 reads TGTGCCAGCAGGGGAGGAGGACGAGAGACCCAGTACTTC. Translation: CASRGGGRETQYF. The V and J genes are TRBV12-3 or TRBV12-4 and TRBJ2-5, with D perhaps matching TRBD2 (6 bases). The V gene lost 6 bases and the J gene lost 4 bases, with 12 bases spanning the gap. CDR3 length: 13 residues.

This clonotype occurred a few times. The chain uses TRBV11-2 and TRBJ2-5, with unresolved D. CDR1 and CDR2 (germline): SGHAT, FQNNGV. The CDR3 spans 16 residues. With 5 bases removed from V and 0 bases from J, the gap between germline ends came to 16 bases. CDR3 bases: TGTGCCAGCAGCCCATATCCCCTCAGAAACCAAGAGACCCAGTACTTC. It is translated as CASSPYPLRNQETQYF.

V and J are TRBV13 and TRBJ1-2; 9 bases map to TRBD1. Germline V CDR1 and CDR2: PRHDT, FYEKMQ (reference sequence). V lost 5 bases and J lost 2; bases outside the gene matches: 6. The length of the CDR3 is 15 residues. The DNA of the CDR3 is TGTGCCAGCAGCGCAAAAGACAGGGGGAACTATGGCTACACCTTC. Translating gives CASSAKDRGNYGYTF.

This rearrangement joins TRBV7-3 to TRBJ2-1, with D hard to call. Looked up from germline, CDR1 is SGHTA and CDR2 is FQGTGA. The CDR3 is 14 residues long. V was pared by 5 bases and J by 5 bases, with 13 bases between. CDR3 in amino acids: CASSASPGHNEQFF. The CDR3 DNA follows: TGTGCCAGCAGCGCAAGCCCAGGTCACAATGAGCAGTTCTTC.

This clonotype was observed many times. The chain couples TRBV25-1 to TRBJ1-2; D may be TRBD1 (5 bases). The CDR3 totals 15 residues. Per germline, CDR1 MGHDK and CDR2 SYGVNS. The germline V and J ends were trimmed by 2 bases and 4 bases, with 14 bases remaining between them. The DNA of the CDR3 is TGTGCCAGCAGTGAACCCGACAGAACGGGCTATGGCTACACCTTC. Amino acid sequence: CASSEPDRTGYGYTF.

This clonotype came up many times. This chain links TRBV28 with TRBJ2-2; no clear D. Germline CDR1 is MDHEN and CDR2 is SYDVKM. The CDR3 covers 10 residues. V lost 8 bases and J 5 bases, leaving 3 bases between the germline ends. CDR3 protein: CASLTGELFF. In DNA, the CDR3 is TGTGCCAGCCTAACCGGGGAGCTGTTTTTT.

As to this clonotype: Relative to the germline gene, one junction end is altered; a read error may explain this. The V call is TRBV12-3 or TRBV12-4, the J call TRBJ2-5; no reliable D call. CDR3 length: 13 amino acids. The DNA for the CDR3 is TGTGCCAGCAGTTTAGTTCCGGCCAGTTTGATCGACTTC. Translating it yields CASSLVPASLIDF.

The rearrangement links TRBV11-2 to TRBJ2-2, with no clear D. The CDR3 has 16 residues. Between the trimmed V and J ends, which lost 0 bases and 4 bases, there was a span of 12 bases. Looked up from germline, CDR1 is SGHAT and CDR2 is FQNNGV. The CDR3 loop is CASSLDRQPATGELFF. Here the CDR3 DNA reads TGTGCCAGCAGCTTAGATCGGCAGCCCGCCACCGGGGAGCTGTTTTTT.

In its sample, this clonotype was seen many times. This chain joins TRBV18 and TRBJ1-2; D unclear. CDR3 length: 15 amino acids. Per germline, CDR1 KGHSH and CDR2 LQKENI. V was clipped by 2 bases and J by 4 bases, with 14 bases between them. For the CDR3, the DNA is TGTGCCAGCTCACCATTTCTCGACACCGGCTATGGCTACACCTTC. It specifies CASSPFLDTGYGYTF.

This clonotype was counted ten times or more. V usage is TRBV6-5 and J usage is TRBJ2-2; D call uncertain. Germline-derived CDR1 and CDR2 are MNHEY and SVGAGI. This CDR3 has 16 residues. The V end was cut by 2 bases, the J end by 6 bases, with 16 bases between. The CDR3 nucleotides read TGTGCCAGCAGTTACAGCGTGGATAGCTCCTCCGGGGAGCTGTTTTTT. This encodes CASSYSVDSSSGELFF.